This T cell receptor beta chain was captured in a study of shared clonotypes between healthy human individuals. The study's findings and limits: As a rule, naive subsets had a larger estimated richness than memory subsets.

For every subset, genomic DNA was evenly distributed across several immunoSEQ plates. Under the authors' procedure: Filtering differed for immunoSEQ, which gave only junction sequences without quality scores. This table comes from immunoSEQ multiplex PCR, and its TCRdb copy is limited to in-frame clones, with some not included. V and J calls and clone size follow that table, whereas D and trimming were derived from the DNA. The data show some 690,000 clones, about 90% seen once. Note on this clone: Its cognate antigen is unknown. Other DNA variants within this sample encode the same CDR3.

This CDR3 comprises 13 residues. V was pared by 5 bases and J by 3 bases, with 3 bases of the junction left unmatched. The germline V gene has CDR1 SEHNR and CDR2 FQNEAQ (reference sequence). Sequenced sample: memory CD8+ T cells from PBMCs. The subset here: CD45RO+ cells pooled with CCR7-negative TemRA cells. This clonotype was obtained from a man younger than 35 in good health. Some clones in this sample may be carry-over from other donors' samples. The rearrangement uses TRBV7-9 and TRBJ2-7, with 8 bases that match TRBD1. In DNA, the CDR3 is TGTGCCAGCAGCAGGGACAGGAGCTACGAGCAGTACTTC. The encoded protein is CASSRDRSYEQYF.